The sequence of this T cell receptor beta chain was determined in a study of CD8+ T cells in alopecia areata. Isolation of CD4+ and CD8+ T cells from PBMCs was achieved by sorting. Reverse transcription of extracted RNA yielded cDNA, which provided the sequencing template. Here immunoSEQ multiplex PCR was the method, and the copy in TCRdb shows in-frame clones only, minus some. This sample carries about 200,000 clones, roughly 56% of them seen once, and the ten largest clones take 4.5% to 6%. Findings and limits, study-wide: Normal-skin resident alphabeta T cells also appear among scalp sample sequences. Lesional scalp displayed greater clonality than normal scalp, most notably in alopecia totalis/universalis. Unlike in mice, where it was clearer, TCR sharing across patients was less clear, possibly HLA-related.

As for this clone: Its antigen is unidentified.

Germline values: CDR1 SEHNR, CDR2 FQNEAQ (reference sequence). Trimming removed 3 bases at V and 3 bases at J, with 11 bases between. CDR3 length: 14 amino acids. The sequence derives from a human donor in good health. The source material was CD8+ T cells sorted from blood. The chain is built from TRBV7-9 and TRBJ1-1; D unclear. In DNA, the CDR3 is TGTGCCAGCAGCTTTGAGGCCCATGACACTGAAGCTTTCTTT. Its protein product is CASSFEAHDTEAFF.